These 20 T cell receptor beta chains were sequenced from one sample in a study of cytomegalovirus exposure and HLA in healthy donors. PCR amplification relied on 60 Vbeta primers (plus 13 Jbeta primers). Sequencing was performed with immunoSEQ multiplex PCR; in TCRdb, only in-frame clones are kept and a portion is missing. Among roughly 100,000 clones, 75% were seen once, and the ten largest hold around 1.3%. Material: PBMCs. The source is a man aged 40-49 years in good health and CMV-seronegative.

The genes are TRBV29-1 and TRBJ2-3; possible D gene TRBD2, 5 bases. The V end was cut by 3 bases, the J end by 6 bases, with 19 bases between. Germline V CDR1 and CDR2: SQVTM, ANQGSEA. This CDR3 is 15 amino acids long. The CDR3 is CSVDGSSTTVDTQYF. CDR3 DNA sequence: TGCAGCGTTGATGGGAGTAGCACGACGGTGGATACGCAGTATTTT.

This clone was observed a handful of times. The chain is built from TRBV7-2 and TRBJ2-7; 10 positions agree with TRBD2. J gave up 4 bases and V 2 bases, and 2 bases lay outside the gene matches. The CDR3 runs 14 residues. Germline assignment: CDR1 SGHTA and CDR2 FQGNSA. DNA of the CDR3: TGTGCCAGCAGCTTAAGCGGGAGGGCGTACGAGCAGTACTTC. Encoded protein: CASSLSGRAYEQYF.

The gene calls are TRBV19 and TRBJ2-5, with D perhaps TRBD2 (6 bases). This CDR3 has 14 residues. With 3 bases removed from V and 5 bases from J, the gap between germline ends came to 13 bases. CDR1 is LNHDA, CDR2 SQIVND, per germline (reference sequence). CDR3 sequence: CASSMNGRGETQYF. CDR3 nucleotides: TGTGCCAGTAGTATGAACGGGAGAGGGGAGACCCAGTACTTC. The complete variable domain, with remaining parts taken from reference TRBV19 and TRBJ2-5, reads DGGITQSPKYLFRKEGQNVTLSCEQNLNHDAMYWYRQDPGQGLRLIYYSQIVNDFQKGDIAEGYSVSREKKESFPLTVTSAQKNPTAFYLCASSMNGRGETQYFGPGTRLLVL.

V usage is TRBV7-6 and J usage is TRBJ2-7, with TRBD1 as a possible D gene (6 bases). The germline gives CDR1 SGHVS, CDR2 FNYEAQ. The CDR3 loop spans 14 amino acids. V lost 3 bases and J 0 bases, leaving 9 bases between the germline ends. The CDR3 is CASSFDRSSYEQYF. CDR3 coding DNA: TGTGCCAGCAGCTTCGACAGGAGCTCCTACGAGCAGTACTTC.

This clone was detected once. The rearrangement links TRBV5-6 to TRBJ1-5, with TRBD1 matching over 10 bases. This CDR3 comprises 15 residues. J lost 4 bases, V lost 4 bases, and 5 bases had no gene match. CDR1 is SGHDT and CDR2 is YYEEEE in the germline V gene. The CDR3 DNA is TGTGCCAGCAGCAGGGACAGGGGCGGGAATCAGCCCCAGCATTTT. It codes for CASSRDRGGNQPQHF.

Notes on this clone: Germline and junction disagree at one end, which may indicate a read error. The chain employs TRBV9 and TRBJ1-6; possible D gene TRBD1, 6 bases. Germline-derived CDR1 and CDR2 are SGDLS and YYNGEE. This CDR3 comprises 14 residues. The CDR3 here is CAGSVGTTQTPLHF. In nucleotides, the CDR3 is TGTGCCGGCAGCGTAGGGACAACCCAAACACCCCTCCACTTT.

The rearrangement links TRBV7-8 to TRBJ1-4, with 10 bases aligning to TRBD1. This CDR3 has 16 amino acids. Germline loops: CDR1 SGHVS, CDR2 FQNEAQ. The junction had 5 bases not matched to a gene; V was cut back by 0 bases and J by 7 bases. The CDR3 loop reads CASSLAGTGAGEKLFF. The CDR3, as DNA: TGTGCCAGCAGCTTAGCGGGGACAGGGGCGGGTGAAAAACTGTTTTTT.

The chain uses TRBV9 and TRBJ2-1; D possibly corresponds to TRBD2 (6 bases). Germline CDR1 SGDLS, CDR2 YYNGEE. The CDR3 has 18 amino acids. V lost 5 bases to trimming and J lost 10 bases, with 31 bases between them. CDR3 in DNA: TGTGCCAGCAGTTCTGGTGGAGGGTCCTTGGGTTCTGCATGGGAGCAGTTCTTC. This codes for CASSSGGGSLGSAWEQFF. Supplemented by reference TRBV9 and TRBJ2-1, the full variable domain reads DSGVTQTPKHLITATGQRVTLRCSPRSGDLSVYWYQQSLDQGLQFLIQYYNGEERAKGNILERFSAQQFPDLHSELNLSSLELGDSALYFCASSSGGGSLGSAWEQFFGPGTRLTVL.

This clone was found a few times. V usage is TRBV5-1 and J usage is TRBJ1-1; the match to TRBD1 covers 11 bases. The CDR3 covers 14 residues. The trim removed 7 bases at V and 6 bases at J, leaving 8 bases unmatched. Germline CDR1 is SGHRS and CDR2 is YFSETQ. Here the CDR3 reads CASYRDRGGSEAFF. The CDR3, as DNA: TGCGCCAGCTATCGGGACAGGGGGGGGTCTGAAGCTTTCTTT.

Comment on this clone: In the same sample, other DNA sequences code for this CDR3. The chain carries TRBV7-9 and TRBJ2-5, with a weak D call TRBD2 (5 bases). The CDR3 has 15 amino acids. V was trimmed by 1 base and J by 5 bases, leaving 14 bases between them. From germline, CDR1 is SEHNR and CDR2 FQNEAQ (reference sequence). The DNA for the CDR3 is TGTGCCAGCAGCTTAGTGCTGGGGAGAGGGGAGACCCAGTACTTC. It specifies CASSLVLGRGETQYF.

The genes are TRBV28 and TRBJ2-4; 9 positions agree with TRBD1. CDR1 is MDHEN and CDR2 is SYDVKM in the germline V gene. The ends lost 7 bases at V and 7 bases at J; junction bases unmatched: 5. The CDR3 is made up of 13 amino acids. The CDR3 DNA reads as TGTGCCAGCACCAGACAGGGGGGGAACATTCAGTACTTC. Its translation: CASTRQGGNIQYF. Full variable domain (outside the CDR3, taken from reference TRBV28 and TRBJ2-4): DVKVTQSSRYLVKRTGEKVFLECVQDMDHENMFWYRQDPGLGLRLIYFSYDVKMKEKGDIPEGYSVSREKKERFSLILESASTNQTSMYLCASTRQGGNIQYFGAGTRLSVL.

This clone occurred a few times. V usage is TRBV27 and J usage is TRBJ1-2; 7 bases map to TRBD1. The germline CDR1 and CDR2 sequences are MNHEY and SMNVEV (reference sequence). There are 15 residues in the CDR3. V trimming: 2 bases; J trimming: 7 bases; junction bases outside the gene matches: 10. CDR3 sequence: CASSLLGGGTGGYTF. The CDR3 nucleotides are TGTGCCAGCAGTTTACTCGGAGGGGGCACCGGTGGCTACACCTTC.

The rearrangement joins TRBV29-1 to TRBJ2-5; 9 nucleotides agree with TRBD2. Looked up from germline, CDR1 is SQVTM and CDR2 is ANQGSEA. CDR3 size: 13 residues. Losses at the gene ends were 3 bases for V and 5 bases for J; bases not matched to a gene: 4. This CDR3 is CSVEVAGVETQYF. The CDR3 bases are TGCAGCGTTGAGGTAGCGGGAGTCGAGACCCAGTACTTC.

In its sample, this clone was seen a few times. The V gene is TRBV7-8, the J gene TRBJ2-7, with TRBD2 as a possible D gene (5 bases). There are 14 residues in the CDR3. V lost 6 bases and J lost 0, with 12 bases in between. The germline V gene encodes CDR1 SGHVS and CDR2 FQNEAQ. This CDR3 is CASRARRFSYEQYF. The CDR3 coding sequence is TGTGCCAGCAGGGCCCGGAGGTTCTCCTACGAGCAGTACTTC.

This rearrangement joins TRBV6-5 to TRBJ2-7; D possibly corresponds to TRBD1 (6 bases). The CDR3 has 15 amino acids. V shed 0 bases and J shed 2 bases, with 11 bases lying between them. From germline, CDR1 is MNHEY and CDR2 SVGAGI. CDR3 nucleotide sequence: TGTGCCAGCAGTTACTCCGGGAACAGGGCCTACGAGCAGTACTTC. Its protein is CASSYSGNRAYEQYF.

The genes are TRBV2 and TRBJ2-5; the D gene is possibly TRBD1 (6 bases). Germline loops: CDR1 SNHLY, CDR2 FYNNEI. CDR3 length: 15 amino acids. V lost 3 bases, J lost 5 bases, and 16 bases lay in between. The CDR3 DNA follows: TGTGCCAGCAGTGACTGGGACAAGGTGGGGGAGACCCAGTACTTC. Protein product: CASSDWDKVGETQYF.

The rearrangement uses TRBV19 and TRBJ2-7; 8 bases fit TRBD2. The CDR3 extends over 13 amino acids. Germline V gives CDR1 LNHDA, CDR2 SQIVND (reference sequence). The ends lost 8 bases at V and 6 bases at J; junction bases unmatched: 9. The CDR3 coding sequence is TGTGCCAGTGGGACCGGGACTAGGTCCGAGCAGTACTTC. This gives the protein CASGTGTRSEQYF.

This clone came up a few times. This sequence joins TRBV28 and TRBJ2-7; TRBD1 matches 8 bases. Germline V CDR1 and CDR2: MDHEN, SYDVKM. CDR3 size: 14 residues. The junction had 8 bases not matched to a gene; V was cut back by 5 bases and J by 5 bases. DNA of the CDR3: TGTGCCAGCAGTCCCCCGCAGGGGGCTAACGAGCAGTACTTC. Protein sequence: CASSPPQGANEQYF.

DNA of the CDR3: TGTGCCAGCAGCCTCGTATCAGGGGTGAACAATCAGCCCCAGCATTTT. It encodes CASSLVSGVNNQPQHF. This sequence joins TRBV7-2 and TRBJ1-5; maybe TRBD1 (6 bases). The CDR3 is 16 amino acids. CDR1 and CDR2 (germline): SGHTA, FQGNSA. Trimming stripped 5 bases from V and 3 bases from J, with 17 bases between. The variable domain in full, with the rest retrieved from reference TRBV7-2 and TRBJ1-5, is GAGVSQSPSNKVTEKGKDVELRCDPISGHTALYWYRQSLGQGLEFLIYFQGNSAPDKSGLPSDRFSAERTGGSVSTLTIQRTQQEDSAVYLCASSLVSGVNNQPQHFGDGTRLSIL.

This sequence joins TRBV12-5 and TRBJ1-5; 7 nucleotides agree with TRBD1. The CDR3 runs to 17 residues. Germline CDR1 LGHNT, CDR2 FRNRAP. The junction had 7 bases not matched to a gene; V was cut back by 0 bases and J by 2 bases. As DNA, the CDR3 is TGTGCTAGTGGTTTGGTATCAGGGGGTCTAGGCAATCAGCCCCAGCATTTT. This encodes CASGLVSGGLGNQPQHF. Using reference TRBV12-5 and TRBJ1-5 for the parts outside the CDR3, the full variable domain is DARVTQTPRHKVTEMGQEVTMRCQPILGHNTVFWYRQTMMQGLELLAYFRNRAPLDDSGMPKDRFSAEMPDATLATLKIQPSEPRDSAVYFCASGLVSGGLGNQPQHFGDGTRLSIL.